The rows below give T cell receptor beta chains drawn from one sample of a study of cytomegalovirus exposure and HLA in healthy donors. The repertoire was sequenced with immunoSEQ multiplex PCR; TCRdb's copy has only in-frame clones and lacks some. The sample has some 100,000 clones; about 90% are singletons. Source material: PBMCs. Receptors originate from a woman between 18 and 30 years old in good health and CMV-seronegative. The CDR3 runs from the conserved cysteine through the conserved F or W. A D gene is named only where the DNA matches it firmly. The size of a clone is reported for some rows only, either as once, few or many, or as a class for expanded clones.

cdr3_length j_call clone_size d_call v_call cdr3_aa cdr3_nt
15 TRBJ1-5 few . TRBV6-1 CASRLFNSDNQPQHF TGTGCCAGCAGGCTATTCAACAGTGACAATCAGCCCCAGCATTTT
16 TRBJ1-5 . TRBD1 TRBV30 CAFATHSGGSNQPQHF TGTGCCTTCGCTACCCATTCAGGGGGAAGCAATCAGCCCCAGCATTTT
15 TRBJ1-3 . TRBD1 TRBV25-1 CARYTRDRSGNTIYF TGTGCCAGGTACACCCGGGACAGGTCAGGAAACACCATATATTTT
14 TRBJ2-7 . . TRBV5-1 CASSLLRLGDEQYF TGCGCCAGCAGCTTGCTGCGGTTAGGCGACGAGCAGTACTTC
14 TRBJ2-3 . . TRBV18 CASSLSGSTDTQYF TGTGCCAGCTCACTGTCGGGAAGCACAGATACGCAGTATTTT
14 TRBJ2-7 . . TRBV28 CASIQGGPTYEQYF TGTGCCAGCATCCAGGGCGGTCCTACCTACGAGCAGTACTTC
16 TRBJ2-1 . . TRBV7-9 CASSFNQGLRYNEQFF TGTGCCAGCAGCTTTAACCAGGGATTGAGGTACAATGAGCAGTTCTTC
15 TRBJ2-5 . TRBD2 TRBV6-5 CASARVGRGQETQYF TGTGCCAGCGCCCGGGTGGGGAGGGGTCAAGAGACCCAGTACTTC
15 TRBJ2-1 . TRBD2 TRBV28 CASSLTSGGRGEQFF TGTGCCAGCAGTTTGACTAGCGGGGGCCGGGGTGAGCAGTTCTTC
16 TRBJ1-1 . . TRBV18 CASSPRDGRRNTEAFF TGTGCCAGCTCACCCCGCGATGGCCGGAGAAACACTGAAGCTTTCTTT
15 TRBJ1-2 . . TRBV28 CASSLLTPGDYGYTF TGTGCCAGCAGTTTATTAACCCCAGGGGACTATGGCTACACCTTC
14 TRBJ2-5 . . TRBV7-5 CARSPRTSRETQYF TGTGCCAGAAGCCCCCGGACTAGCAGAGAGACCCAGTACTTC
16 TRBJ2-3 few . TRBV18 CASSLRWDTYTDTQYF TGTGCCAGCTCCCTCCGTTGGGACACCTACACAGATACGCAGTATTTT
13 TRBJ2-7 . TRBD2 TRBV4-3 CASSQVREYEQYF TGCGCCAGCAGCCAGGTGCGGGAGTACGAGCAGTACTTC
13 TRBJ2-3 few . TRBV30 CAWSSWGRDTQYF TGTGCCTGGAGTTCGTGGGGCCGAGATACGCAGTATTTT
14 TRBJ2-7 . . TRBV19 CATSDGQFSYEQYF TGTGCCACCAGTGATGGTCAGTTCTCCTACGAGCAGTACTTC
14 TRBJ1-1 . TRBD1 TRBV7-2 CASVTGGSGTEAFF TGTGCCAGCGTGACAGGGGGTTCGGGGACTGAAGCTTTCTTT
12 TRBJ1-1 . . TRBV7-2 CASSFQGTEAFF TGTGCCAGCAGCTTTCAGGGCACTGAAGCTTTCTTT
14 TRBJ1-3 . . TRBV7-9 CASSFSPNGNTIYF TGTGCCAGCAGCTTTTCCCCAAATGGAAACACCATATATTTT
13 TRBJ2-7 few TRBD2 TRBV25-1 CASGASGSYEQYF TGTGCCAGCGGGGCTAGCGGGAGCTACGAGCAGTACTTC
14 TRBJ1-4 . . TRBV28 CASSYAGKNEKLFF TGTGCCAGCAGTTATGCGGGGAAAAATGAAAAACTGTTTTTT
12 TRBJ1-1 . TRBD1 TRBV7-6 CASSPGQHEAFF TGTGCCAGCAGCCCGGGACAGCATGAAGCTTTCTTT
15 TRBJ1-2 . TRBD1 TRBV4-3 CASSKTWGQGYGYTF TGCGCCAGCAGCAAAACGTGGGGACAGGGGTATGGCTACACCTTC
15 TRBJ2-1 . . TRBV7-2 CASSLVGGPYNEQFF TGTGCCAGCAGCTTGGTCGGGGGACCCTACAATGAGCAGTTCTTC
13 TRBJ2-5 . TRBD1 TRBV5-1 CASTTGDQETQYF TGCGCCAGCACGACAGGGGATCAAGAGACCCAGTACTTC
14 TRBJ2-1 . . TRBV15 CATSSPSTGNEQFF TGTGCCACCAGCAGCCCCTCCACTGGTAATGAGCAGTTCTTC
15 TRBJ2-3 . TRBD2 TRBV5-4 CASSLTRGVVDTQYF TGTGCCAGCAGCTTGACGCGGGGGGTAGTAGATACGCAGTATTTT
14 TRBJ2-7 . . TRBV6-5 CASSSRAGPREQYF TGTGCCAGCAGCTCACGGGCAGGGCCTCGGGAGCAGTACTTC
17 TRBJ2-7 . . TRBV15 CATSREEAYKSSYEQYF TGTGCCACCAGCAGGGAAGAGGCCTACAAGAGCTCCTACGAGCAGTACTTC
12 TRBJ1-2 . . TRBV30 CAWSVQGYGYTF TGTGCCTGGAGTGTACAGGGATATGGCTACACCTTC
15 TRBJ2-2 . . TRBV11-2 CASSPGSFLSGELFF TGTGCCAGCAGCCCCGGGTCCTTCCTATCCGGGGAGCTGTTTTTT
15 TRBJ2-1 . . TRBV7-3 CASSLDQAAYNEQFF TGTGCCAGCAGCTTAGATCAGGCAGCCTACAATGAGCAGTTCTTC
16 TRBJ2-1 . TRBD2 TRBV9 CASSPPGGRARNEQFF TGTGCCAGCAGCCCGCCCGGCGGGAGGGCCAGGAATGAGCAGTTCTTC
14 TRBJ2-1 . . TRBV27 CASSYQGSYNEQFF TGTGCCAGCAGTTACCAGGGGAGCTACAATGAGCAGTTCTTC
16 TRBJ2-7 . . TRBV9 CASSVGLGAEDYEQYF TGTGCCAGCAGCGTAGGATTGGGGGCCGAGGACTACGAGCAGTACTTC
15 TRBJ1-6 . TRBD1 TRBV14 CASSQLDRGRSPLHF TGTGCCAGCAGCCAACTAGACAGGGGGAGGTCACCCCTCCACTTT
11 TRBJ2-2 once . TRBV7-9 CASYSTGELFF TGTGCCAGCTACAGCACCGGGGAGCTGTTTTTT
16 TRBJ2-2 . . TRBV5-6 CASRETGLIPTGELFF TGTGCCAGCAGAGAAACCGGACTAATTCCCACCGGGGAGCTGTTTTTT
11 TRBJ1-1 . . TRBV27 CASSFGLRAFF TGTGCCAGCAGTTTTGGGCTTAGGGCTTTCTTT
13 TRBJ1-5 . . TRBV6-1 CASSDPRNQPQHF TGTGCCAGCAGTGACCCGAGAAATCAGCCCCAGCATTTT
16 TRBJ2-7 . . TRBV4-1 CASSQVGQGLVYEQYF TGCGCCAGCAGCCAAGTGGGACAGGGACTAGTCTACGAGCAGTACTTC
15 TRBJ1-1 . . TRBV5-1 CASSSQGDRSTEAFF TGCGCCAGCAGCTCTCAAGGGGATCGGAGCACTGAAGCTTTCTTT
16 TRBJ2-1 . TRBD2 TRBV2 CASRDQPLAGYNEQFF TGTGCCAGCAGAGATCAGCCTCTAGCGGGGTACAATGAGCAGTTCTTC
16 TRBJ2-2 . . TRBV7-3 CASSPGGGANTGELFF TGTGCCAGCAGCCCAGGCGGCGGGGCGAACACCGGGGAGCTGTTTTTT